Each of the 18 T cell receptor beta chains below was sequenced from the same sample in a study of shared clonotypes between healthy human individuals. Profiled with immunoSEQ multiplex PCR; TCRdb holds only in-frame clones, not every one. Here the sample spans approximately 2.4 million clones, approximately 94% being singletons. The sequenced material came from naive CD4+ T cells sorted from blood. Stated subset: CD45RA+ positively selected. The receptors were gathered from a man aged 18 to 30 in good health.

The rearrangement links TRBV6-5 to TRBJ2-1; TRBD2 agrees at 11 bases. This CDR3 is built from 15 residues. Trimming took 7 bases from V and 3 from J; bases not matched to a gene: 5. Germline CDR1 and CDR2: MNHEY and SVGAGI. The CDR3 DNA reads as TGTGCCAGCAAACTGGGACTAGCGGTCTACAATGAGCAGTTCTTC. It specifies CASKLGLAVYNEQFF.

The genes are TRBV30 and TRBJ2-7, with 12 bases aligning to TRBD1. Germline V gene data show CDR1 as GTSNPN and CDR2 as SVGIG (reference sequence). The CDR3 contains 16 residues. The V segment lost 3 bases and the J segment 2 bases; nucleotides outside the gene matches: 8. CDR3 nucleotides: TGTGCCTGGAGCAGCCCCGGGACAGGGGGCCCCTACGAGCAGTACTTC. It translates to CAWSSPGTGGPYEQYF.

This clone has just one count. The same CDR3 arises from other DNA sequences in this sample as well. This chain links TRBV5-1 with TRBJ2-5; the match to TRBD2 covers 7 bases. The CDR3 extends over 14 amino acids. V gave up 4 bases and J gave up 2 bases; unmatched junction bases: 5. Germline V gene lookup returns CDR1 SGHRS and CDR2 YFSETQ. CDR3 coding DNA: TGCGCCAGCAGCCTGGGGGGGAGTCAAGAGACCCAGTACTTC. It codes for CASSLGGSQETQYF.

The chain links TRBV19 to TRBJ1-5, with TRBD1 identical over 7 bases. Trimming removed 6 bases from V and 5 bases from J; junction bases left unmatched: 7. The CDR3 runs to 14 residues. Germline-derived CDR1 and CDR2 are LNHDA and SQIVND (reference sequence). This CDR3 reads CASSPGTDDQPQHF. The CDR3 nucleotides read TGTGCCAGTAGCCCCGGGACAGATGATCAGCCCCAGCATTTT.

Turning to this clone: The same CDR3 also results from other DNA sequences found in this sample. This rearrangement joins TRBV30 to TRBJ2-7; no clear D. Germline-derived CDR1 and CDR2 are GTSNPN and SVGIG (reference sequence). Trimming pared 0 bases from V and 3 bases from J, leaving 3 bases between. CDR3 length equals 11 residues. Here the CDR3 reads CAWSVNYEQYF. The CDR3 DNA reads TGTGCCTGGAGTGTGAACTACGAGCAGTACTTC.

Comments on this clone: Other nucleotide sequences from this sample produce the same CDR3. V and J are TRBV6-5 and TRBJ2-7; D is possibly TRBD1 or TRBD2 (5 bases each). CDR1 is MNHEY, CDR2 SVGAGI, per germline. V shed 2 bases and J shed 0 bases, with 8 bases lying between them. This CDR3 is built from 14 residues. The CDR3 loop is CASSYRGTSYEQYF. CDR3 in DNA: TGTGCCAGCAGTTACCGAGGGACCTCCTACGAGCAGTACTTC.

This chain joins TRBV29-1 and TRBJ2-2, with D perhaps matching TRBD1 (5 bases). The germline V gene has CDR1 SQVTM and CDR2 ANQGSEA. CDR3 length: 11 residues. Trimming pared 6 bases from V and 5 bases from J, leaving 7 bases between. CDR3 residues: CSVRQTGELFF. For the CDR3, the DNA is TGCAGCGTCCGACAGACCGGGGAGCTGTTTTTT.

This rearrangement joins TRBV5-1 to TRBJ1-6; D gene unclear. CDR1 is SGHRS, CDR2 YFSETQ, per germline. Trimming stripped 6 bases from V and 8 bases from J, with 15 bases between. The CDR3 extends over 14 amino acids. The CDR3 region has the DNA TGCGCCAGCACCATGGACTGGGGTTATTCACCCCTCCACTTT. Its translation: CASTMDWGYSPLHF.

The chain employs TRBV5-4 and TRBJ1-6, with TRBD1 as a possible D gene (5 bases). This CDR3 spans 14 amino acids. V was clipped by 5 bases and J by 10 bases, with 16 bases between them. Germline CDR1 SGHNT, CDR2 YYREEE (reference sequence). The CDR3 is CASRAGPLASPLHF. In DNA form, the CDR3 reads TGTGCCAGCAGGGCGGGACCCCTAGCGTCACCCCTCCACTTT.

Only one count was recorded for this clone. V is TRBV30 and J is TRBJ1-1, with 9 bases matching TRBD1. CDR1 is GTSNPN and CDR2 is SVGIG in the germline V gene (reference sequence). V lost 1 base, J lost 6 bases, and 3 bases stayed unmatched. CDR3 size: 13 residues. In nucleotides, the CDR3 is TGTGCCTGGAGTGACAGGGGGCTCTCTGAAGCTTTCTTT. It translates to CAWSDRGLSEAFF.

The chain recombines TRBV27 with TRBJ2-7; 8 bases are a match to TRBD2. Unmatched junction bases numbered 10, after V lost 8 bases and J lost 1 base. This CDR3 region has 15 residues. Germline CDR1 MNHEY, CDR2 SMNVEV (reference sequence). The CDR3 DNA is TGTGCCAGCGGGAGAGGGACTAGGGGATCCTACGAGCAGTACTTC. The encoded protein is CASGRGTRGSYEQYF.

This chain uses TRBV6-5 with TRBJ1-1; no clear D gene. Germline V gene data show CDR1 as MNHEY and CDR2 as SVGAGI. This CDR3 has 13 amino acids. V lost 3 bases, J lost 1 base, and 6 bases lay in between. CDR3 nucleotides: TGTGCCAGCAGTTATCGATGGAACACTGAAGCTTTCTTT. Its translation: CASSYRWNTEAFF.

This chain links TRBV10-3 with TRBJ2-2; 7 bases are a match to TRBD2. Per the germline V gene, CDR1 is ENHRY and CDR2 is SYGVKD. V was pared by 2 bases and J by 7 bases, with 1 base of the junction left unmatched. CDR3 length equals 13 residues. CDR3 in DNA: TGTGCCATCAGTGAGGGGAGGGACGGGGAGCTGTTTTTT. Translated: CAISEGRDGELFF.

Here the CDR3 reads CASSGTGEQTQYF. The CDR3 nucleotides are TGTGCCAGCAGTGGAACAGGGGAACAGACCCAGTACTTC. This sequence joins TRBV2 and TRBJ2-5; 7 positions match TRBD1. V lost 4 bases, J lost 6 bases, and 5 bases stayed unmatched. The CDR3 covers 13 residues. Germline assignment: CDR1 SNHLY and CDR2 FYNNEI.

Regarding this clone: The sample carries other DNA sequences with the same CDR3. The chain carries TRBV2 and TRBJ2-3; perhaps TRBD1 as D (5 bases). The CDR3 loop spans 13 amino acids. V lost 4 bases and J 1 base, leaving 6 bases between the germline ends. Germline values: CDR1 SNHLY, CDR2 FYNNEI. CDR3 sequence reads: CASSVQGTDTQYF. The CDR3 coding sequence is TGTGCCAGCAGTGTACAGGGCACAGATACGCAGTATTTT.

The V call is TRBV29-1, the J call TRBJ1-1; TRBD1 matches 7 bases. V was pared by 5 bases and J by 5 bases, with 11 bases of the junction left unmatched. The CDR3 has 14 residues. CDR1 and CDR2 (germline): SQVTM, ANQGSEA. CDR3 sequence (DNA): TGCAGCGTTTCTACCACAGGGGCTGGGACTGAAGCTTTCTTT. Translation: CSVSTTGAGTEAFF.

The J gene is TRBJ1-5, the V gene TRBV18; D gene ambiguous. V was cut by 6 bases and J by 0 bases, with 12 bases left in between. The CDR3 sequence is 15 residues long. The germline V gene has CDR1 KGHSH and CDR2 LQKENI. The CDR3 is CASSPGGVSNQPQHF. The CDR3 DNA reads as TGTGCCAGCTCGCCCGGTGGAGTTAGCAATCAGCCCCAGCATTTT.

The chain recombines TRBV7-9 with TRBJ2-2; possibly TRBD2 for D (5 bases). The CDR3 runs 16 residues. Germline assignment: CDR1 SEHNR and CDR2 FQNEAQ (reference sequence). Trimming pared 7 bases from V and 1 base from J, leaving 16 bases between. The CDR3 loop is CASTYASGKNTGELFF. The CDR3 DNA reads TGTGCCAGCACGTATGCGTCGGGGAAGAACACCGGGGAGCTGTTTTTT.